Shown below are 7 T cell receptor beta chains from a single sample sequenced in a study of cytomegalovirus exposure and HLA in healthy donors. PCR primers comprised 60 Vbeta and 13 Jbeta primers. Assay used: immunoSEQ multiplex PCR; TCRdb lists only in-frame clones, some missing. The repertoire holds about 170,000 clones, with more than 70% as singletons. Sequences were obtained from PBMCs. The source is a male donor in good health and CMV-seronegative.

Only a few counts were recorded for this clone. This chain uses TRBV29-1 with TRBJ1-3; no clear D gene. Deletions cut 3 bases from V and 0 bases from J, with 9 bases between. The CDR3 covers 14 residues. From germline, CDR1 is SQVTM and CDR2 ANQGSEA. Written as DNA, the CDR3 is TGCAGCGTTGACGGAGGACCCTCTGGAAACACCATATATTTT. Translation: CSVDGGPSGNTIYF.

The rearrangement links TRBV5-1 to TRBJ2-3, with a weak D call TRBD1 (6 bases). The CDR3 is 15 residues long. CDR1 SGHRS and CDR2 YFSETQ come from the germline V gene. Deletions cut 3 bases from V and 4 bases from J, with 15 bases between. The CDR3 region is CASSWGTGWADTQYF. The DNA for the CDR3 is TGCGCCAGCAGCTGGGGCACAGGGTGGGCAGATACGCAGTATTTT.

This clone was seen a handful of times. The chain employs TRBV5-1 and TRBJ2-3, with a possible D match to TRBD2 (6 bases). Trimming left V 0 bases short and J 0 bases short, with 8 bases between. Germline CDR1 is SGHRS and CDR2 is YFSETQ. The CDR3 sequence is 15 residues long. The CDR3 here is CASSLDSGSTDTQYF. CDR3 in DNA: TGCGCCAGCAGCTTGGATAGCGGTAGCACAGATACGCAGTATTTT. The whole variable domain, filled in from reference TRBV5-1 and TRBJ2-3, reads KAGVTQTPRYLIKTRGQQVTLSCSPISGHRSVSWYQQTPGQGLQFLFEYFSETQRNKGNFPGRFSGRQFSNSRSEMNVSTLELGDSALYLCASSLDSGSTDTQYFGPGTRLTVL.

The CDR3 bases are TGTGCCAGCAGCTTAGGTGGACTAGTGAGGGATACGCAGTATTTT. It codes for CASSLGGLVRDTQYF. The V and J genes are TRBV7-9 and TRBJ2-3, with 7 bases that match TRBD2. Germline values: CDR1 SEHNR, CDR2 FQNEAQ (reference sequence). CDR3 length: 15 residues. Trimming took 1 base from V and 6 from J; bases not matched to a gene: 7. The variable domain in full, with the rest retrieved from reference TRBV7-9 and TRBJ2-3, is DTGVSQNPRHKITKRGQNVTFRCDPISEHNRLYWYRQTLGQGPEFLTYFQNEAQLEKSRLLSDRFSAERPKGSFSTLEIQRTEQGDSAMYLCASSLGGLVRDTQYFGPGTRLTVL.

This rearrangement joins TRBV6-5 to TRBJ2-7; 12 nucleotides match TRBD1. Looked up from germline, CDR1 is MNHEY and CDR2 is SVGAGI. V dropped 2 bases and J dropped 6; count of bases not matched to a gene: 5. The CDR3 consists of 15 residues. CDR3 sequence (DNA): TGTGCCAGCAGTTACGGGACAGGGGGCGCGGGCGAGCAGTACTTC. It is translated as CASSYGTGGAGEQYF.

This CDR3 reads CASSEGGTISYEQYF. The CDR3 DNA reads TGTGCCAGCAGCGAAGGTGGGACAATCTCCTACGAGCAGTACTTC. The chain employs TRBV9 and TRBJ2-7; perhaps TRBD1 as D (6 bases). Germline V gene lookup returns CDR1 SGDLS and CDR2 YYNGEE. This CDR3 region has 15 residues. Trimming pared 3 bases from V and 0 bases from J, leaving 13 bases between. Full variable domain (missing parts from reference TRBV9 and TRBJ2-7): DSGVTQTPKHLITATGQRVTLRCSPRSGDLSVYWYQQSLDQGLQFLIQYYNGEERAKGNILERFSAQQFPDLHSELNLSSLELGDSALYFCASSEGGTISYEQYFGPGTRLTVT.

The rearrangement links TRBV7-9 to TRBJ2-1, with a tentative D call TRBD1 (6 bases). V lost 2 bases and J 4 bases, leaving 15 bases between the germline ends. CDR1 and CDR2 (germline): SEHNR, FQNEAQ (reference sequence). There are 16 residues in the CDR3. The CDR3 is CASSLFVGQGYNEQFF. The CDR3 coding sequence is TGTGCCAGCAGCTTATTTGTCGGGCAGGGGTACAATGAGCAGTTCTTC.